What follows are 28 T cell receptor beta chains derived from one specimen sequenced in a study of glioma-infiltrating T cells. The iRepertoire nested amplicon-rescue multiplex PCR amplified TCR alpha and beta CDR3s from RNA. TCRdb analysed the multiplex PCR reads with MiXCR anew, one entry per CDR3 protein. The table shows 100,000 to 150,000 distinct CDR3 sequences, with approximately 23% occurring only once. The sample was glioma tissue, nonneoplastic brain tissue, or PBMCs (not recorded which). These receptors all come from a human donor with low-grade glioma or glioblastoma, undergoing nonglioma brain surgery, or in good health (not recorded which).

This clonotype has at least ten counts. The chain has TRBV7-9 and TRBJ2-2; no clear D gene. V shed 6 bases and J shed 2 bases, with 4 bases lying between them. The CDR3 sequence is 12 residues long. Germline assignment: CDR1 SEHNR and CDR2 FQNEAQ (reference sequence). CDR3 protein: CASRLNTGELFF. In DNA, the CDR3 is TGTGCCAGCAGACTAAACACCGGGGAGCTGTTTTTT.

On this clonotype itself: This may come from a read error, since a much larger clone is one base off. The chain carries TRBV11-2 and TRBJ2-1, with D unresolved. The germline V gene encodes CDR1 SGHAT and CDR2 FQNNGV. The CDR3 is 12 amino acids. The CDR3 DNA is TGTGCCATCAGCCCTCGAAACAATGAGCAGTTCTTC. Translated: CAISPRNNEQFF.

This chain's CDR3 is CASRPRTRSTDTQYF. DNA for the CDR3: TGTGCCAGCAGACCTAGGACACGGAGCACAGATACGCAGTATTTT. The chain combines TRBV5-4 with TRBJ2-3; TRBD1 is a possible D gene (5 bases). V lost 5 bases to trimming and J lost 0 bases, with 13 bases between them. Germline CDR1 is SGHNT and CDR2 is YYREEE (reference sequence). There are 15 residues in the CDR3.

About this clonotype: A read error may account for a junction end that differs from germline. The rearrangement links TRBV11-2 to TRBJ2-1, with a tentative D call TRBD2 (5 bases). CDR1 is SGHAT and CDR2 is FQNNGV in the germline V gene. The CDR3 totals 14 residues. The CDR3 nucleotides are TGTGCCAGCGGCTTACGAGGGCCTTCCAATGAGCAGTTCTTC. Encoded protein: CASGLRGPSNEQFF.

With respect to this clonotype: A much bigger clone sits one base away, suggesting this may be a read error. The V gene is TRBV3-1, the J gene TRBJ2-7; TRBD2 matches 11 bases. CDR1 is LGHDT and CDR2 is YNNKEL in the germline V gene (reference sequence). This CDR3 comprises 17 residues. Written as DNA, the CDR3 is TGTGCCAGCAGCCTCTACACTAGCGGGAGTTTCTCCTACGGGCAGTACTTC. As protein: CASSLYTSGSFSYGQYF.

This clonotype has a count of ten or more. CDR3 in DNA: TGTGCCAGCAGTTACCTGGGAAACACTGAAGCTTTCTTT. Amino acid sequence: CASSYLGNTEAFF. This chain uses TRBV6-2 or TRBV6-3 with TRBJ1-1, with D unresolved. The V gene lost 2 bases and the J gene lost 2 bases, with 6 bases spanning the gap. Germline loops: CDR1 MNHEY, CDR2 SVGEGT. There are 13 residues in the CDR3.

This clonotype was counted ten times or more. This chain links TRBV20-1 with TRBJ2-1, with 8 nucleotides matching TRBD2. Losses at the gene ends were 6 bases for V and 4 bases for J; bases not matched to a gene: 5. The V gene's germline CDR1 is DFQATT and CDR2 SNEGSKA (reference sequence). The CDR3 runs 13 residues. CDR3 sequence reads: CSAHGTSYNEQFF. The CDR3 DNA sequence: TGCAGTGCCCACGGGACTAGTTACAATGAGCAGTTCTTC.

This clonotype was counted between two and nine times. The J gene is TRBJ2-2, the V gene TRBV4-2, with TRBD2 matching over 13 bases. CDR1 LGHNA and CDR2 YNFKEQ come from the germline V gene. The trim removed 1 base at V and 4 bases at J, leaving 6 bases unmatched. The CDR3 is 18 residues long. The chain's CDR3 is CASSQAPGLAGPTGELFF. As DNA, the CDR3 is TGTGCCAGCAGCCAAGCACCGGGACTAGCGGGACCCACCGGGGAGCTGTTTTTT.

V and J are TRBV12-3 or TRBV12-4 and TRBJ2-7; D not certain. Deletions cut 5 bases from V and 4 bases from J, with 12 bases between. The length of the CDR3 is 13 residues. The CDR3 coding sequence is TGTGCCAGCAGTAACCCACCCAGATACGAGCAGTACTTC. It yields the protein CASSNPPRYEQYF.

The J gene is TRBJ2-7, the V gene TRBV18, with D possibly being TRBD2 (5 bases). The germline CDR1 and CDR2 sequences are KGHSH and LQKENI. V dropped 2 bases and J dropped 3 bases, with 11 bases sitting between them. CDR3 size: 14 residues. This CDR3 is CASSPNSGVYEQYF. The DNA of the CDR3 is TGTGCCAGCTCACCAAACTCCGGGGTCTACGAGCAGTACTTC.

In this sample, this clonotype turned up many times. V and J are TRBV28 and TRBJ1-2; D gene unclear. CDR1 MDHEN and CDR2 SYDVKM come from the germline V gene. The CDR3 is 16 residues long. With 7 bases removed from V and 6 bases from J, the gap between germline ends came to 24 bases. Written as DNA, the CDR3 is TGTGCCAGCACCCCCCAAGCGTCGGTGGGGATAAATGGCTACACCTTC. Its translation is CASTPQASVGINGYTF.

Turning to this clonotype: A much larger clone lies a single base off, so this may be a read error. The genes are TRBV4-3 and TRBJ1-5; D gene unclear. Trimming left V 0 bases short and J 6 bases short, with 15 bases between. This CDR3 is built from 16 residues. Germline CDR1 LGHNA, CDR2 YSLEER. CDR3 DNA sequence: TGCGCCAGCAGCCAAGATCGACATATTCGAGGTCAGCCCCAGCATTTT. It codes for CASSQDRHIRGQPQHF.

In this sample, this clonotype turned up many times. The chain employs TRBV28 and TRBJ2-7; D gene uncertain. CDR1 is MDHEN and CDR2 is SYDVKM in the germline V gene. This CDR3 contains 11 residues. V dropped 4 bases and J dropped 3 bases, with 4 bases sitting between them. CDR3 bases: TGTGCCAGCAGTTCACTCTACGAGCAGTACTTC. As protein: CASSSLYEQYF.

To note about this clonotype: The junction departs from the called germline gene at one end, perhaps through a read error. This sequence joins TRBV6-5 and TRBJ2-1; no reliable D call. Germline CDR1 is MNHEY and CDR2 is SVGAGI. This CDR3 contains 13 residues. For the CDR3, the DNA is TGTGCCAGCATTTACACCCTCGCGAACGAGCAGTTCTTC. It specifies CASIYTLANEQFF.

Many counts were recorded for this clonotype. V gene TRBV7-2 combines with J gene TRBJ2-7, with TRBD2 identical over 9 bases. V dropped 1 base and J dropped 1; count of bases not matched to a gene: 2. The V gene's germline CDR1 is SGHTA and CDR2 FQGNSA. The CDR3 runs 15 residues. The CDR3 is CASSLGLAESYEQYF. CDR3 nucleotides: TGTGCCAGCAGCTTAGGACTAGCGGAATCCTACGAGCAGTACTTC.

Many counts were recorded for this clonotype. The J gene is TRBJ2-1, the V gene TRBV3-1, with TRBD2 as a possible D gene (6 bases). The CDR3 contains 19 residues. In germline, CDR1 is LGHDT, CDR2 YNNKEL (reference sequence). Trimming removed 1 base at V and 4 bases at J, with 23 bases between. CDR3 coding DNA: TGTGCCAGCAGCCAAGTAGGTCCTTACACGGGACTCTCGTACAATGAGCAGTTCTTC. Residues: CASSQVGPYTGLSYNEQFF.

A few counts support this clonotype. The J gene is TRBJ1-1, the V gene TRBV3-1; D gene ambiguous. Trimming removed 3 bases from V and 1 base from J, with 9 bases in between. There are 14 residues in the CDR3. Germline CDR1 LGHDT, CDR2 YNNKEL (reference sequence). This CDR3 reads CASSHAPGNTEAFF. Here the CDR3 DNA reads TGTGCCAGCAGCCACGCCCCTGGGAACACTGAAGCTTTCTTT.

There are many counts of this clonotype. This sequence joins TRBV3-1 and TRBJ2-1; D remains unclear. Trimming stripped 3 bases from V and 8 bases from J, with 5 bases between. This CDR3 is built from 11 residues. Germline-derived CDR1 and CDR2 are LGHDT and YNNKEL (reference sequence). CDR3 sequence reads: CASSQLHEQFF. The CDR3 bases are TGTGCCAGCAGCCAGTTACATGAGCAGTTCTTC.

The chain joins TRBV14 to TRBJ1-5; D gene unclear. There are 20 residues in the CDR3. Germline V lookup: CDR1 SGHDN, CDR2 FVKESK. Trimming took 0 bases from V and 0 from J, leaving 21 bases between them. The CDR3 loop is CASSQEMESRTGYSNQPQHF. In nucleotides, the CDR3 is TGTGCCAGCAGCCAAGAGATGGAGTCAAGGACTGGTTATAGCAATCAGCCCCAGCATTTT.

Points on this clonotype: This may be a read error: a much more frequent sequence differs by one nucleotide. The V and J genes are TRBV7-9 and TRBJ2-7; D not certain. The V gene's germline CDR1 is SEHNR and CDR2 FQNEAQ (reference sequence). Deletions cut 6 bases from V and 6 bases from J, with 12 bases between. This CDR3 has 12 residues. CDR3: CASSRATGEQYF. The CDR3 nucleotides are TGTGCCAGCAGTCGGGCGACCGGCGAGCAGTACTTC. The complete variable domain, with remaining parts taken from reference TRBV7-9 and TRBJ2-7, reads DTGVSQNPRHKITKRGQNVTFRCDPISEHNRLYWYRQTLGQGPEFLTYFQNEAQLEKSRLLSDRFSAERPKGSFSTLEIQRTEQGDSAMYLCASSRATGEQYFGPGTRLTVT.

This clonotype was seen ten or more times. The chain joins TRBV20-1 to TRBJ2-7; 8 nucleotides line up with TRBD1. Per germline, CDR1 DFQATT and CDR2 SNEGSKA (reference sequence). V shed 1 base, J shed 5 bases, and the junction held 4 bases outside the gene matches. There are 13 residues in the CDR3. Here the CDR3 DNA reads TGCAGTGCTAGAGGGACAGGGAGGAACGAGCAGTACTTC. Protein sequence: CSARGTGRNEQYF.

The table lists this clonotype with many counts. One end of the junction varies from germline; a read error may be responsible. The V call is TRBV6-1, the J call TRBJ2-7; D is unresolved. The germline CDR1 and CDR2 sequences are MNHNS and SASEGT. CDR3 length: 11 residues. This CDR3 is CASSDLLPGRF. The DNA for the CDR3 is TGTGCCAGCAGTGACCTGCTACCTGGACGCTTC.

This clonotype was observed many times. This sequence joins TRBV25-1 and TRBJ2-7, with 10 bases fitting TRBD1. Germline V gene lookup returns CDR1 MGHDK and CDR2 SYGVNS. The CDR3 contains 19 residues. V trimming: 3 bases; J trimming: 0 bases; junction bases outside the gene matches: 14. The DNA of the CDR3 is TGTGCCAGCAGTGAGCGTCCGGGACAGGGGCACCCCCTCTCCTACGAGCAGTACTTC. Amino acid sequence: CASSERPGQGHPLSYEQYF.

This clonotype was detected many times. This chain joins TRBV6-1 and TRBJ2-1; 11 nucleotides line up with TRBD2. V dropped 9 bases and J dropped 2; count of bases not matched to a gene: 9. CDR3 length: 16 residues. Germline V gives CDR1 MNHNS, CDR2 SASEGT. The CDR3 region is CASSSGRNQAYNEQFF. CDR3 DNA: TGTGCCAGTTCTAGCGGGAGGAACCAGGCCTACAATGAGCAGTTCTTC.

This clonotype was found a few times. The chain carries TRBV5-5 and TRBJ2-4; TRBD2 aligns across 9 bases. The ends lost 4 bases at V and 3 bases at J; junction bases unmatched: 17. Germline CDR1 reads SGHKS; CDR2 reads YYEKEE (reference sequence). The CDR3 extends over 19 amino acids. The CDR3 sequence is CASSPLLREGLRGKNIQYF. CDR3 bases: TGTGCCAGCAGCCCCCTTTTGCGGGAGGGCCTAAGGGGCAAAAACATTCAGTACTTC.

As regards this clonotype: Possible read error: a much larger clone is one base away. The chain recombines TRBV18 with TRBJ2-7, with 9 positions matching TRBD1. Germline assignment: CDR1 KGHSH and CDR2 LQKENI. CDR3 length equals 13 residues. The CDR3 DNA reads TGTGCCAGCCCACCACAGGACAGGGGCGAGCAGTACTTC. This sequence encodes CASPPQDRGEQYF.

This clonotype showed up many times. The CDR3: CSASPRGRGEDTQYF. The CDR3 DNA reads TGCAGTGCTAGCCCGCGCGGGAGAGGGGAAGATACGCAGTATTTT. V usage is TRBV20-1 and J usage is TRBJ2-3, with TRBD2 matching 7 bases. The CDR3 has 15 amino acids. V lost 3 bases, J lost 5 bases, and 11 bases stayed unmatched. Germline V gives CDR1 DFQATT, CDR2 SNEGSKA (reference sequence).

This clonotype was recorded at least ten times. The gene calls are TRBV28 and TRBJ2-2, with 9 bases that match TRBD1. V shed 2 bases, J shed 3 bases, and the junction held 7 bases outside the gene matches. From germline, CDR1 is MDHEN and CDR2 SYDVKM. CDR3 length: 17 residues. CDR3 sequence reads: CASSLGDRVVDTGELFF. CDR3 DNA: TGTGCCAGCAGTTTAGGGGACAGGGTTGTTGACACCGGGGAGCTGTTTTTT.